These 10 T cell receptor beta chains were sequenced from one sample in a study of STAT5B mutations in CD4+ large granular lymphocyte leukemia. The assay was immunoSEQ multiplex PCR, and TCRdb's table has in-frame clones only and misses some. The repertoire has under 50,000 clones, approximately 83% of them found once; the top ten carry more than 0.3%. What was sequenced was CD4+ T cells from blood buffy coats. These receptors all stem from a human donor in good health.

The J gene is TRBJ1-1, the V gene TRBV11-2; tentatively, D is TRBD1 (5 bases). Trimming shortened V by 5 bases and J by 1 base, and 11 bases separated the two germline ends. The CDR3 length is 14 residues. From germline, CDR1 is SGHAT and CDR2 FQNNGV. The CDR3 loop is CASSVQVTNTEAFF. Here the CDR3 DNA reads TGTGCCAGCAGCGTACAGGTGACGAACACTGAAGCTTTCTTT.

CDR3 DNA: TGTGCCAGCAGCCGACTAGGTTACAATGAGCAGTTCTTC. Encoded protein: CASSRLGYNEQFF. The V gene is TRBV5-5, the J gene TRBJ2-1; possible D gene TRBD2, 6 bases. Trimming removed 4 bases at V and 4 bases at J, with 9 bases between. The CDR3 is made up of 13 amino acids. Germline loops: CDR1 SGHKS, CDR2 YYEKEE (reference sequence).

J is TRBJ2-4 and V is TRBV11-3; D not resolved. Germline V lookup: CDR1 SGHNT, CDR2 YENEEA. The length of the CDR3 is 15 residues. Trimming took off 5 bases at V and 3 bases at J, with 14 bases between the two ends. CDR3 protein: CASSPESGRKNIQYF. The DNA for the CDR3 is TGTGCCAGCAGCCCAGAATCAGGTCGCAAAAACATTCAGTACTTC.

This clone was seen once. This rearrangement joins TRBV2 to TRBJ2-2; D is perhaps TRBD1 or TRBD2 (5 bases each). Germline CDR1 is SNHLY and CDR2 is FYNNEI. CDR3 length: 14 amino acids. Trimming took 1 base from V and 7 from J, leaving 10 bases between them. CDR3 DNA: TGTGCCAGCAGTGAAGGGGGGATGGGCGGGGAGCTGTTTTTT. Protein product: CASSEGGMGGELFF.

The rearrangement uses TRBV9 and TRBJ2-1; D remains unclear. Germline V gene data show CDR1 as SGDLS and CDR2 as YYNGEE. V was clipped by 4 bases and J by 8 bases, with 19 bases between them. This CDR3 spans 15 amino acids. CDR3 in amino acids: CASSPSPLGWDEQFF. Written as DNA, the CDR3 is TGTGCCAGCAGCCCCTCCCCCCTCGGGTGGGATGAGCAGTTCTTC.

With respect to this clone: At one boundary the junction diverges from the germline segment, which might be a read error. DNA for the CDR3: TGTGCCAGCAGCCCCTTAATGCGAGAGACAGGTTTAGTCTTC. It translates to CASSPLMRETGLVF. This chain joins TRBV13 and TRBJ2-7, with a weak D call TRBD1 (6 bases). The CDR3 loop spans 14 amino acids. Germline-derived CDR1 and CDR2 are PRHDT and FYEKMQ (reference sequence).

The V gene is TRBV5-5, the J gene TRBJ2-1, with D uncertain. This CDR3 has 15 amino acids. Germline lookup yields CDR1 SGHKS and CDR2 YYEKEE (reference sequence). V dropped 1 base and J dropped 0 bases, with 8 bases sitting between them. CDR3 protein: CASSLMPLSYNEQFF. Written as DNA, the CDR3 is TGTGCCAGCAGCTTGATGCCCCTCTCCTACAATGAGCAGTTCTTC.

The CDR3: CAWSTVDRGRSSYEQYF. The CDR3 DNA reads as TGTGCCTGGAGTACCGTCGATCGAGGCAGGAGCTCCTACGAGCAGTACTTC. This chain uses TRBV30 with TRBJ2-7; D gene uncertain. The germline V gene has CDR1 GTSNPN and CDR2 SVGIG (reference sequence). Trimming removed 2 bases at V and 0 bases at J, with 20 bases between. This CDR3 has 17 residues.

DNA of the CDR3: TGTGCCAGCACCCACACCGGGGAGCTGTTTTTT. Translated: CASTHTGELFF. The chain uses TRBV27 and TRBJ2-2; D gene uncertain. Germline lookup yields CDR1 MNHEY and CDR2 SMNVEV (reference sequence). The V end was cut by 7 bases, the J end by 3 bases, with 3 bases between. The CDR3 contains 11 residues.

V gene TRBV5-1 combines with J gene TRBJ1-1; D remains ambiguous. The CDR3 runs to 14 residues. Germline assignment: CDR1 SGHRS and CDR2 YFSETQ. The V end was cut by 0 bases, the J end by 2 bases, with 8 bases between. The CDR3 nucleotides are TGCGCCAGCAGCTTGGAGGCACTCAACACTGAAGCTTTCTTT. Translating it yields CASSLEALNTEAFF.